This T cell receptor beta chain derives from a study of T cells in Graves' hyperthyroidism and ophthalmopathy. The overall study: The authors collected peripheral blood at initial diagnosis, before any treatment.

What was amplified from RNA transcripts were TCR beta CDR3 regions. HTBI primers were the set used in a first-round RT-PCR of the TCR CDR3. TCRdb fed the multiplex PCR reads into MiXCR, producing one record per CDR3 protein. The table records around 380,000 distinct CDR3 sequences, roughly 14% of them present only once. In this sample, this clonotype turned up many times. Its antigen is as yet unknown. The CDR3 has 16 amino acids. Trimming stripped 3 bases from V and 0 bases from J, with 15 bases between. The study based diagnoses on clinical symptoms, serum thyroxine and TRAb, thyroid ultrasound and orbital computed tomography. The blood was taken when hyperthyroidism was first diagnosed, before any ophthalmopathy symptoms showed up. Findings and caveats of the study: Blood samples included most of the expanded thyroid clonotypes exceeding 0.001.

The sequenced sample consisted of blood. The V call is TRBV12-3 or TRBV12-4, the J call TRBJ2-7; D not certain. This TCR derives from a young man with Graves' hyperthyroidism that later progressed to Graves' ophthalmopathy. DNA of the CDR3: TGTGCCAGCAGTTTCATTGGTGTCATAGCCTCCTACGAGCAGTACTTC. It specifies CASSFIGVIASYEQYF.